The clone carrying this T cell receptor beta chain came up many times. This record comes from a study of T cells in Graves' hyperthyroidism and ophthalmopathy. In the study overall: The blood sample was taken at first diagnosis, before treatment began.

No progression to ophthalmopathy during 18 months of follow-up defined stable disease. Those with hyperthyroidism were 18 to 65 years old, newly diagnosed, and ill for under 2 months. Together with thyroid ultrasound, orbital computed tomography, serum thyroxine and TRAb, clinical symptoms were used for diagnoses. The germline V gene encodes CDR1 SGHRS and CDR2 YFSETQ. The CDR3 length is 17 residues. V was shortened by 2 bases and J by 1 base, with 18 bases between the two germline ends. The TCR beta CDR3 regions underwent amplification using RNA transcripts as the source. The HTBI primer set drove a first-round RT-PCR of the TCR CDR3. TCRdb re-analysed the multiplex PCR reads in MiXCR, keeping a single row per CDR3 protein. This sample has fewer than 600,000 distinct CDR3 sequences, with roughly 14% found just once.

Sequencing was done on a sample of blood. V is TRBV5-1 and J is TRBJ1-1, with D uncertain. The clonotype originates from a woman younger than 35 with Graves' hyperthyroidism. The CDR3 here is CASSFRTEIYPNTEAFF. CDR3 DNA: TGCGCCAGCAGCTTTCGCACAGAAATTTACCCGAACACTGAAGCTTTCTTT.